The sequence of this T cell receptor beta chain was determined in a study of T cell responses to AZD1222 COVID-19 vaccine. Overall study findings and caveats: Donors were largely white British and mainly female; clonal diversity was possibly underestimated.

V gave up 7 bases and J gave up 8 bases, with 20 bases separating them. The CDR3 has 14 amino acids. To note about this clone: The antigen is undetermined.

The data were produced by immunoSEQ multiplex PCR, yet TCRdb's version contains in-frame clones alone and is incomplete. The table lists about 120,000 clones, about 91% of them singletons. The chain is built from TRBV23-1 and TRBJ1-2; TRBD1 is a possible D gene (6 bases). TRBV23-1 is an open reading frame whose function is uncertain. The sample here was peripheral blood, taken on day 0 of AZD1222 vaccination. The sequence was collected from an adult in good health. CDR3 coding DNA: TGCGCCAGCACCCTGGACAGCCCTCGGCGGGGCTACACCTTC. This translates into CASTLDSPRRGYTF.